The clone carrying this T cell receptor beta chain has a count of ten or more. The data are from a study of early T cells in non-severe SARS-CoV-2 infection. Unique molecular identifier tags were affixed to discrete cDNA molecules. TCRdb redid the calling of the 5' RACE reads with MiXCR, one entry per CDR3 protein. The repertoire holds 50,000 to 55,000 distinct CDR3 sequences, with around 9.1% as singletons. After removal of 1 base from V and 0 bases from J, the junction contained 8 bases not matched to a gene. This CDR3 comprises 18 residues. Germline loops: CDR1 MDHEN, CDR2 SYDVKM. This sequence joins TRBV28 and TRBJ1-2; 10 nucleotides line up with TRBD1. The receptor was isolated from an adult who was a healthcare worker with PCR-confirmed SARS-CoV-2 infection or an uninfected control (not recorded which). The sequencing sample was made of whole blood. Here the CDR3 reads CASSLLPGQGYTNYGYTF. For the CDR3, the DNA is TGTGCCAGCAGTTTATTACCGGGACAGGGGTATACTAACTATGGCTACACCTTC.